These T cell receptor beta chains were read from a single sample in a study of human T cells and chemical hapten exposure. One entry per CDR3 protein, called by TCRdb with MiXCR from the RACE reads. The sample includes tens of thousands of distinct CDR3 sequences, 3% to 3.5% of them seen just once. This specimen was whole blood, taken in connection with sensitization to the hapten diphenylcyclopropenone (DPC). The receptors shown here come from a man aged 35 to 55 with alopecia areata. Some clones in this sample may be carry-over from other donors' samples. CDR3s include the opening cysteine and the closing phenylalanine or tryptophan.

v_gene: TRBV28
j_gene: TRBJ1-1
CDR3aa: CAIFSRGRAEAFF

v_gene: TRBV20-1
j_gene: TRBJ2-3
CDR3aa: CSASRQAGKLGADTQYF

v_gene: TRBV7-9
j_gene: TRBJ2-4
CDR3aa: CASSLGLAGRGENIQYF

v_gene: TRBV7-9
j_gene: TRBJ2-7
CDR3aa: CASSPAVMDVEQYF

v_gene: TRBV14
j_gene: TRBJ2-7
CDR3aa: CASSPAWQGSYEQYF

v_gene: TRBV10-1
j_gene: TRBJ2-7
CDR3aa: CASSGFGSGPYEQYF

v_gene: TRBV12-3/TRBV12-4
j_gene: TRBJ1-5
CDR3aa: CASRQGASNQPQHF

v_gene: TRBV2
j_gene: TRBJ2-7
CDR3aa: CASSTGQGYEQYF

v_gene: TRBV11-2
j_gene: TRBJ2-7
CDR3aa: CASSSLRPEQYF

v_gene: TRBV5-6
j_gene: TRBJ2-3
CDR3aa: CASSLDVAGATDTQYF

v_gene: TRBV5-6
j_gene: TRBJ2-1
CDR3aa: CASSLVPDGYNEQFF

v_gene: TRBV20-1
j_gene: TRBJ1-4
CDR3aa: CSAREGRQVTNEKLFF

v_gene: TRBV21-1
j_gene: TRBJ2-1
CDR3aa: CASSKEEAGGPVTDEQFF

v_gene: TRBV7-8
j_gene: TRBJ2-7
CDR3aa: CASSLGEFEQYF

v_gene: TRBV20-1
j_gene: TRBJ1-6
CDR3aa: CSARGMGGRPESPLHF

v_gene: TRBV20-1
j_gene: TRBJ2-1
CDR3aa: CSLHPGGLSSYNEQFF

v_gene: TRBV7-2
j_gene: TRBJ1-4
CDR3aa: CASSQRSAATTNEKLFF

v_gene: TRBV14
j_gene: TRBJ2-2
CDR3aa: CASSALDREDTGELFF

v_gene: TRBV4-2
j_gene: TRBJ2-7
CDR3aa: CASSQTGTSGSGEQYF

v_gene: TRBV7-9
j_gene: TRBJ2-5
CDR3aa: CASSFPTGKETQYF

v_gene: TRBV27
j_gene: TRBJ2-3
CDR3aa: CASSPRYWRDFDTQYF

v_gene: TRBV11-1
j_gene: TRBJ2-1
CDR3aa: CASSLRQKFYNEQFF

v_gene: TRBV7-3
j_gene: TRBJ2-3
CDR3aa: CASSSQGSTDTQYF

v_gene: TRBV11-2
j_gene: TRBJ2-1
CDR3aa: CASSSGTSLGGLRDEQFF

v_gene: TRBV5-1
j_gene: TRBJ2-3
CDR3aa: CASSLIQGSADTQYF

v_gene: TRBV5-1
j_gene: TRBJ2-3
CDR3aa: CASSLDHRGRTDTQYF

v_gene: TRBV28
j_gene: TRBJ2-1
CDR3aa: CASSLTLAGLGSYNEQFF

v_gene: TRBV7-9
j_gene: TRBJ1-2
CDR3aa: CASSFVGRAPYGYTF

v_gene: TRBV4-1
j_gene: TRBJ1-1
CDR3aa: CASSQDLQVTEAFF

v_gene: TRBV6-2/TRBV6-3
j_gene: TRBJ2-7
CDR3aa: CASSRQGYEQYF

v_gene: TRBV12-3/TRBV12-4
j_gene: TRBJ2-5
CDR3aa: CASSSRGQGKRETQYF

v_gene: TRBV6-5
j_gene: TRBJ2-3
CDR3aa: CASKRGSGKDTQYF

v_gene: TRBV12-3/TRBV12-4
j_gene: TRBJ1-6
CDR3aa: CASSYRDGRNSPLHF

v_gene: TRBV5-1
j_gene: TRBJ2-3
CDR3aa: CASSLGLAGVADTQYF

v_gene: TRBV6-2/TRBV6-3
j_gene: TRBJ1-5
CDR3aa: CASRTTGSNQPQHF

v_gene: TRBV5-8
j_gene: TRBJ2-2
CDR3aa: CASSLGQGDGTGELFF

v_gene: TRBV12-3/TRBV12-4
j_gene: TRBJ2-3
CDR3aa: CASSTGTSGTDTQYF

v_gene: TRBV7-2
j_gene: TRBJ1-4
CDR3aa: CASSLGSTGNEKLFF

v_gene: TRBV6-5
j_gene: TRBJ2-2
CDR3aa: CASSYSNLNTGELFF

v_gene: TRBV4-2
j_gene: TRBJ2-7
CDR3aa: CASSQGAGEQYF